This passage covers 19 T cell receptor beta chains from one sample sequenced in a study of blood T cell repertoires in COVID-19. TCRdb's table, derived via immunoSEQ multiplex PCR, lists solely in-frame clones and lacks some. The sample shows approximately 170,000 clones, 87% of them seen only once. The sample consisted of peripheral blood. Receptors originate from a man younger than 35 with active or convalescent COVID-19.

As DNA, the CDR3 is TGTGCCAGCAGTTTAGGTCAAGCGAGGACAGGGTGGAACGAGCAGTACGTC. It specifies CASSLGQARTGWNEQYV. This chain connects TRBV28 to TRBJ2-7; TRBD1 agrees at 8 bases. CDR1 is MDHEN, CDR2 SYDVKM, per germline. The CDR3 has 17 residues. With V trimmed by 2 bases and J by 5 bases, 14 bases remained unmatched.

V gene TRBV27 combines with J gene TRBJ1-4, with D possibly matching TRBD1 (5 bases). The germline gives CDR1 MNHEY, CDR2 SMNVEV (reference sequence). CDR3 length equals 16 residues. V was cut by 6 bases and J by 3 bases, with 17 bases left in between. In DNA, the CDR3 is TGTGCCAGCAGGCCCGACCCCTGGGGCCCTAATGAAAAACTGTTTTTT. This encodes CASRPDPWGPNEKLFF.

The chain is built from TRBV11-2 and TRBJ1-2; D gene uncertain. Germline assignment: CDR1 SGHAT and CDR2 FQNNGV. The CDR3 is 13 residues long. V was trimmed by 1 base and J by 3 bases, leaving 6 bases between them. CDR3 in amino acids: CASSLVADYGYTF. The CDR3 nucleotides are TGTGCCAGCAGCTTAGTGGCAGACTATGGCTACACCTTC.

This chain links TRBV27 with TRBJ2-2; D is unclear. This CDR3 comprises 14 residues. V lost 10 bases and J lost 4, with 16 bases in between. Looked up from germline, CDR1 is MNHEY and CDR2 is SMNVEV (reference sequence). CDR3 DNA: TGTGCCACCAAAAGTTACAGTAGCACCGGGGAGCTGTTTTTT. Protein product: CATKSYSSTGELFF.

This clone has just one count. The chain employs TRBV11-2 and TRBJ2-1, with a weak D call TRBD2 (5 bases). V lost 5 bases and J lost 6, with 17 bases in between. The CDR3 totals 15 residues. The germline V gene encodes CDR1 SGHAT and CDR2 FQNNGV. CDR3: CASSPDLYPANEQFF. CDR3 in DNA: TGTGCCAGCAGCCCGGACTTATACCCAGCCAATGAGCAGTTCTTC.

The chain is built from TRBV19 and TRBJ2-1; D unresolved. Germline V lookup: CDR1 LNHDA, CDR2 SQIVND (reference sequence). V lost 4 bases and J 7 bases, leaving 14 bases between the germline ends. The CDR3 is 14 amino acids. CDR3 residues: CASSTSLWANEQFF. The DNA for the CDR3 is TGTGCCAGTAGTACCTCCCTCTGGGCAAATGAGCAGTTCTTC. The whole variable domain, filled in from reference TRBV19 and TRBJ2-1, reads DGGITQSPKYLFRKEGQNVTLSCEQNLNHDAMYWYRQDPGQGLRLIYYSQIVNDFQKGDIAEGYSVSREKKESFPLTVTSAQKNPTAFYLCASSTSLWANEQFFGPGTRLTVL.

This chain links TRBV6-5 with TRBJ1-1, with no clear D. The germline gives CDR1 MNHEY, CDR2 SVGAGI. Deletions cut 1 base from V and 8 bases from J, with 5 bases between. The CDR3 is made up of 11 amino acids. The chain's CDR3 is CASSYFREAFF. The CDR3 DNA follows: TGTGCCAGCAGTTACTTCAGGGAAGCTTTCTTT.

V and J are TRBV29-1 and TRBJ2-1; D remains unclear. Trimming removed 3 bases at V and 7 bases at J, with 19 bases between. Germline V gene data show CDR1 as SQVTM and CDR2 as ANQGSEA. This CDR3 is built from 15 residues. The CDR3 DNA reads TGCAGCGTTGATTCCTATGTCCGCGAATTTAATGAGCAGTTCTTC. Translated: CSVDSYVREFNEQFF.

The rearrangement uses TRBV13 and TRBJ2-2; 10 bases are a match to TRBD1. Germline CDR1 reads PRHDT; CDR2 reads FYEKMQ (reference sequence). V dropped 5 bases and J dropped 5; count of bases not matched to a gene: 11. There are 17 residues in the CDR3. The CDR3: CASSNPGQGQGTGELFF. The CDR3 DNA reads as TGTGCCAGCAGCAACCCGGGACAGGGGCAGGGAACCGGGGAGCTGTTTTTT.

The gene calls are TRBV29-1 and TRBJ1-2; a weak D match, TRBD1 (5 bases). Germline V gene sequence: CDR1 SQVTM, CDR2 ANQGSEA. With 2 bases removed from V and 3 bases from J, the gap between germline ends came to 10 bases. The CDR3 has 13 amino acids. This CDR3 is CSVENPGDYGYTF. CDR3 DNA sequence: TGCAGCGTTGAAAATCCGGGGGACTATGGCTACACCTTC.

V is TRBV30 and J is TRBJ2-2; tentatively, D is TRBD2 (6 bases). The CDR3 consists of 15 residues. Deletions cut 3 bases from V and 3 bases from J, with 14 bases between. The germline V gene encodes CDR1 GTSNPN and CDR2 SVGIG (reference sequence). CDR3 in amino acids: CAWRAAGRDTGELFF. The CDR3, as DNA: TGTGCCTGGAGGGCGGCGGGAAGGGACACCGGGGAGCTGTTTTTT.

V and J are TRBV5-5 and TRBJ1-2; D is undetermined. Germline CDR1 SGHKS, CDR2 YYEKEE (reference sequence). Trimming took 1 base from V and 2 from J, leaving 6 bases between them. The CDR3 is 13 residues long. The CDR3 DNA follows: TGTGCCAGCAGCTTGCCGGGGAACTATGGCTACACCTTC. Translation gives CASSLPGNYGYTF.

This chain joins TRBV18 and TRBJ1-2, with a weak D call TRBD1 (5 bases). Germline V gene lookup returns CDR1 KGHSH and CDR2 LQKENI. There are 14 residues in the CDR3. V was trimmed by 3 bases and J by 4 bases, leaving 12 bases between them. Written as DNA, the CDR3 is TGTGCCAGCTCACCCTCACAGGAGTCCTATGGCTACACCTTC. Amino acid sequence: CASSPSQESYGYTF.

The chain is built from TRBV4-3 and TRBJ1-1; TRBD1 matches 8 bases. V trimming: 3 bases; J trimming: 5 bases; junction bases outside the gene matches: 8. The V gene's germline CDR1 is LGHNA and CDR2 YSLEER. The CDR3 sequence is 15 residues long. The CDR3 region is CASSQATGALTEAFF. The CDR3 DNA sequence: TGCGCCAGCAGCCAGGCGACAGGGGCGCTTACTGAAGCTTTCTTT.

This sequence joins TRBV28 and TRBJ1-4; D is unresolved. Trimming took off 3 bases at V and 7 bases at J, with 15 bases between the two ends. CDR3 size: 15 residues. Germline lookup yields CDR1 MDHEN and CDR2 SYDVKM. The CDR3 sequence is CASSFSSDGGEKLFF. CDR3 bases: TGTGCCAGCAGTTTCTCTAGCGACGGAGGTGAAAAACTGTTTTTT.

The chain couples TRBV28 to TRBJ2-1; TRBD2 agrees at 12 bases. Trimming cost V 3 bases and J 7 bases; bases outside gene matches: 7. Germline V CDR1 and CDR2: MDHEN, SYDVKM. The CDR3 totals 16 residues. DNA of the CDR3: TGTGCCAGCAGTTTTACTAGCGGGGGGCCGTTGAATGAGCAGTTCTTC. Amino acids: CASSFTSGGPLNEQFF.

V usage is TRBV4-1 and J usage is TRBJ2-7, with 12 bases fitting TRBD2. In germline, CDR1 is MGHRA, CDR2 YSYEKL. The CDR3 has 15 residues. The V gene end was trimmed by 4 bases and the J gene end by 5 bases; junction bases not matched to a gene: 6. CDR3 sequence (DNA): TGCGCCAGCAGCCCGATCTGGACTAGCGGGGACGAGCAGTACTTC. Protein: CASSPIWTSGDEQYF.

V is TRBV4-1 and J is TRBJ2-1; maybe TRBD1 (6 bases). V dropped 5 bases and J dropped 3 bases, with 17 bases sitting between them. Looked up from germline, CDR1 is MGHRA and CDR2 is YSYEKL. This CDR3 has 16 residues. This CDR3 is CASSSPQGFNYNEQFF. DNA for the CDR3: TGCGCCAGCAGCTCGCCACAGGGATTTAACTACAATGAGCAGTTCTTC.

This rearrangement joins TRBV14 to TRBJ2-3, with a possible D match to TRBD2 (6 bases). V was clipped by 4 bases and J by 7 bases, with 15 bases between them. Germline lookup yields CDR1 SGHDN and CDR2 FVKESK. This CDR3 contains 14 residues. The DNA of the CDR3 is TGTGCCAGCAGCCGATCTAGCGCACTAAATACGCAGTATTTT. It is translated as CASSRSSALNTQYF.